The rows below give T cell receptor beta chains drawn from one sample of a study of cytomegalovirus exposure and HLA in healthy donors. Here immunoSEQ multiplex PCR was the method, and the copy in TCRdb shows in-frame clones only, minus some. The sample shows approximately 100,000 clones, around 68% of them seen only once. Material for sequencing was PBMCs. Source of these receptors: a female donor in good health and CMV-seronegative. CDR3s include the opening cysteine and the closing phenylalanine or tryptophan. The order of the fields is clone size, J gene, D gene, V gene, CDR3 length, CDR3 DNA, CDR3 protein. The D gene is left open where the match is weak. A row's size may be missing; if present it is once, few, many or a size class.

>once|TRBJ2-7|NA|TRBV6-1|14
TGTGCCAGCAGTGGGGTCAAGACAAACTACGAGCAGTACTTC
CASSGVKTNYEQYF
>NA|TRBJ1-6|NA|TRBV11-2|20
TGTGCCAGCAGCTTAGACCAGGAGCCACGGAGGAGAACCTATAATTCACCCCTCCACTTT
CASSLDQEPRRRTYNSPLHF
>few|TRBJ1-1|NA|TRBV5-1|16
TGCGCCAGCAGCTTAAGTCGTTCCGGGGGGCCCACTGAAGCTTTCTTT
CASSLSRSGGPTEAFF
>NA|TRBJ2-7|TRBD2|TRBV7-9|17
TGTGCCAGCAGAACCGGGACTAGCGGGAGGTCCTCCTACGAGCAGTACTTC
CASRTGTSGRSSYEQYF
>once|TRBJ2-3|NA|TRBV10-3|14
TGTGCCATCAGTCGCGGAGCGAGCACAGATACGCAGTATTTT
CAISRGASTDTQYF
>NA|TRBJ1-2|NA|TRBV25-1|15
TGTGCCAGCAGTGAATTAGATACGGTGAGATTTGGCTACACCTTC
CASSELDTVRFGYTF
>NA|TRBJ1-5|NA|TRBV19|14
TGTGCCAGCACCGACAGTAACCCAAATCAGCCCCAGCATTTT
CASTDSNPNQPQHF
>NA|TRBJ1-5|NA|TRBV19|17
TGTGCCAGTAGTATCCATCAGGGCTGGGGTAGCAATCAGCCCCAGCATTTT
CASSIHQGWGSNQPQHF
>few|TRBJ2-2|TRBD1|TRBV7-6|15
TGTGCCAGCAGCGCGGGACAGGGGGGCACCGGGGAGCTGTTTTTT
CASSAGQGGTGELFF
>few|TRBJ1-5|NA|TRBV7-2|15
TGTGCCAGCAGCTTATCAGGGTCAGGGCGGCAGCCCCAGCATTTT
CASSLSGSGRQPQHF
>NA|TRBJ2-5|NA|TRBV28|13
TGTGCCACCTCGGACTCCCGGCGGGAGACCCAGTACTTC
CATSDSRRETQYF
>few|TRBJ1-4|TRBD1|TRBV11-2|16
TGTGCCAGCAGCTTAGACGGGACAGGGGCGTATGAAAAACTGTTTTTT
CASSLDGTGAYEKLFF
>NA|TRBJ1-2|TRBD1|TRBV7-6|15
TGTGCCAGCAGCTTAGTCCCACAGGGGGCAGGGGGCTACACCTTC
CASSLVPQGAGGYTF
>NA|TRBJ2-1|NA|TRBV15|11
TGTGCCACCAGCGACATCAATGAGCAGTTCTTC
CATSDINEQFF
>NA|TRBJ2-7|TRBD1|TRBV29-1|13
TGCAGCGTTGAAGCAACAGGGGGTGGTGAGCAGTACTTC
CSVEATGGGEQYF
>NA|TRBJ2-3|NA|TRBV5-6|13
TGTGCCAGCAGCTTCTATAGCACAGATACGCAGTATTTT
CASSFYSTDTQYF
>NA|TRBJ1-4|NA|TRBV6-6|15
TGTGCCAGCAGTTACTGGCCAGCAACTAATGAAAAACTGTTTTTT
CASSYWPATNEKLFF
>NA|TRBJ1-5|NA|TRBV29-1|13
TGCGGCGTTGCTAGGGGGATGGGTCAGCCCCAGCATTTT
CGVARGMGQPQHF
>once|TRBJ2-7|NA|TRBV29-1|11
TGCAGCCTATGGGAGCGCAACGAGCAGTACTTC
CSLWERNEQYF
>NA|TRBJ1-4|NA|TRBV5-6|16
TGTGCCAGCAGCTTGGATGGCGGATCAACTAATGAAAAACTGTTTTTT
CASSLDGGSTNEKLFF
>NA|TRBJ2-7|TRBD1|TRBV4-1|14
TGCGCCAGCAGCCCCGCGACAGGGGCTATCGAGCAGTACTTC
CASSPATGAIEQYF
>NA|TRBJ2-2|NA|TRBV4-3|12
TGCGCCAGCAGCCACGAGTACGGGGAGCTGTTTTTT
CASSHEYGELFF
>NA|TRBJ1-1|TRBD1|TRBV19|15
TGTGCCAGTAGCCCACGACAGGGATTGAACACTGAAGCTTTCTTT
CASSPRQGLNTEAFF
>NA|TRBJ2-7|NA|TRBV7-8|13
TGTGCCAGCAGCTTAGTAATGGCTGTCGAGCAGTACTTC
CASSLVMAVEQYF
>NA|TRBJ2-5|NA|TRBV7-3|14
TGTGCCAGCAGCTCTGGAGGGCCGGTAAAGACCCAGTACTTC
CASSSGGPVKTQYF
>NA|TRBJ1-2|TRBD1|TRBV29-1|13
TGCAGCGTTGAAGAGGGCGCAGGGGGAGGCTACACCTTC
CSVEEGAGGGYTF
>NA|TRBJ2-1|NA|TRBV5-1|15
TGCGCCAGCAGTCCTCGGGAGAACCCCTACAATGAGCAGTTCTTC
CASSPRENPYNEQFF
>once|TRBJ2-7|TRBD1|TRBV29-1|13
TGCAGCGTTGAAGGGGGTACAGGGGACGAGCAGTACTTC
CSVEGGTGDEQYF
>NA|TRBJ1-1|NA|TRBV30|18
TGTGCCTCGACCTCCTCGGGAGGATCGATGCTCTTGAACACTGAAGCTTTCTTT
CASTSSGGSMLLNTEAFF
>once|TRBJ1-4|TRBD1|TRBV29-1|14
TGCAGCGTTGTGGGGACAGGTACTAATGAAAAACTGTTTTTT
CSVVGTGTNEKLFF
>NA|TRBJ1-5|NA|TRBV13|15
TGTGCCAGCAGCTTAAGAGGGGAGGGCAATCAGCCCCAGCATTTT
CASSLRGEGNQPQHF
>once|TRBJ2-3|NA|TRBV29-1|15
TGCAGCGTTGAGTCCACTAGCCTTCGCACAGATACGCAGTATTTT
CSVESTSLRTDTQYF
>once|TRBJ1-4|TRBD1|TRBV4-1|15
TGCGCCAGCAGCCAAGTGGGGACAGAGAATGAAAAACTGTTTTTT
CASSQVGTENEKLFF
>NA|TRBJ2-5|NA|TRBV7-8|15
TGTGCCAGCAGCCCCGACGGTCCCGGGTCGGAGACCCAGTACTTC
CASSPDGPGSETQYF
>NA|TRBJ1-3|TRBD1|TRBV19|16
TGTGCCAGTAGTACCCTCAGGGGGTTCGGTGGAAACACCATATATTTT
CASSTLRGFGGNTIYF
>NA|TRBJ2-3|NA|TRBV9|15
TGTGCCAGCAGCGTGACAACCACTAGCACAGATACGCAGTATTTT
CASSVTTTSTDTQYF
>NA|TRBJ2-2|NA|TRBV9|15
TGTGCCAGCAGCGTCACCGGGGCGAACACCGGGGAGCTGTTTTTT
CASSVTGANTGELFF
>NA|TRBJ2-1|NA|TRBV2|14
TGTGCCAGCTCGGGTAGCCTGGTCTACAATGAGCAGTTCTTC
CASSGSLVYNEQFF
>NA|TRBJ2-7|TRBD1|TRBV5-6|16
TGTGCCAGCCCAACCTGCTTGGGACAGGGTATGTACGAGCAGTACTTC
CASPTCLGQGMYEQYF
>NA|TRBJ2-2|TRBD1|TRBV2|15
TGTGCCAGCATTTTCGGACAGGGGGGTACCGGGGAGCTGTTTTTT
CASIFGQGGTGELFF
>few|TRBJ2-5|NA|TRBV2|14
TGTGCCAGCCCAGGGCGGGGGCGAGGAGAGACCCAGTACTTC
CASPGRGRGETQYF
>NA|TRBJ2-1|TRBD2|TRBV19|17
TGTGCCAGTAGTTTTGTTAGCGGGAGGGAGCTGCGAGTCGAGCAGTTCTTC
CASSFVSGRELRVEQFF
>NA|TRBJ2-5|TRBD1|TRBV5-6|13
TGTGCCAGCACCGGGACAGATAAAGAGACCCAGTACTTC
CASTGTDKETQYF
>NA|TRBJ2-2|TRBD2|TRBV5-1|15
TGCGCCAGCAGCCAGACTAGCGGAGCCACCGGGGAGCTGTTTTTT
CASSQTSGATGELFF
>NA|TRBJ2-7|TRBD2|TRBV5-4|16
TGTGCCAGCAGCTCCCCCCCGGGACTACAAAACCACGAGCAGTACTTC
CASSSPPGLQNHEQYF
>NA|TRBJ2-7|TRBD2|TRBV6-5|13
TGTGCCAGCAGGGGACTAGGCATCTACGAGCAGTACTTC
CASRGLGIYEQYF
>once|TRBJ2-3|NA|TRBV11-2|15
TGTGCCAGCAGCTTAGCCGGGGATAGCACAGATACGCAGTATTTT
CASSLAGDSTDTQYF
>NA|TRBJ2-1|TRBD2|TRBV7-9|18
TGTGCCAGCAGCCCGGGACTAGCGGGGGGGAGCTCCTACAATGAGCAGTTCTTC
CASSPGLAGGSSYNEQFF
>few|TRBJ1-2|TRBD1|TRBV6-5|15
TGTGCCAGCAGTTTCCAGACAGGGCCTAACTATGGCTACACCTTC
CASSFQTGPNYGYTF